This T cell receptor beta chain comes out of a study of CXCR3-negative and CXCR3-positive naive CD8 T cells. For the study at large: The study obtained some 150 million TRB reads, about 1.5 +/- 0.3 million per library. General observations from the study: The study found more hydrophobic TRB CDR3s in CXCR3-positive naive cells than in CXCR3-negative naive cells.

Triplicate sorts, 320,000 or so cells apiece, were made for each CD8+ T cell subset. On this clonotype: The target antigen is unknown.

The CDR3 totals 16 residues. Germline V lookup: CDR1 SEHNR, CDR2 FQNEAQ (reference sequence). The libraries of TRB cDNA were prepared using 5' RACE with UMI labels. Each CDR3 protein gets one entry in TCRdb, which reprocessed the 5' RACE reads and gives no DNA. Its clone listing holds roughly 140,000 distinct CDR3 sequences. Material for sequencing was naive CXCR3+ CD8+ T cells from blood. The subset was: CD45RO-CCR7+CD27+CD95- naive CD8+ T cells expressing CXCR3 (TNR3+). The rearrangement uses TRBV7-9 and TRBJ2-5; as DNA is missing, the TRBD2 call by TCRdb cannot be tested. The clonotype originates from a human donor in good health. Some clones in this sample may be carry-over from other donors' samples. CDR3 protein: CALVRDLSQSEETQYF.